In this sample, the clone carrying this T cell receptor (beta chain) turned up a few times. As yet, its antigen is unknown. Each CDR3 protein is one row after TCRdb ran MiXCR on the reads. Here the sample spans about 47,000 distinct CDR3 sequences, about 20% being singletons. The data are from a study of T cell repertoires in cytomegalovirus infection. The wider study: HLA-B-restricted CMV epitopes that are well studied, plus recently identified HLA-C-restricted ones, were used by the study. CMV infection and matching HLA type were both indicated by public TCR beta signatures.

The CDR3 runs to 14 residues. V gave up 4 bases and J gave up 2 bases; unmatched junction bases: 3. Germline V gives CDR1 SEHNR, CDR2 FQNEAQ (reference sequence). Material: CD8+ T cells from cultured PBMCs, obtained from culture after CMV antigen stimulation. V is TRBV7-9 and J is TRBJ2-5, with 8 positions matching TRBD2. The clonotype comes from a human donor in good health (CMV status not recorded). Some clones in this sample may be carry-over from other donors' samples. The CDR3: CASSSGTRQETQYF. The CDR3, as DNA: TGTGCCAGCAGCTCCGGGACTAGGCAAGAGACCCAGTACTTC.